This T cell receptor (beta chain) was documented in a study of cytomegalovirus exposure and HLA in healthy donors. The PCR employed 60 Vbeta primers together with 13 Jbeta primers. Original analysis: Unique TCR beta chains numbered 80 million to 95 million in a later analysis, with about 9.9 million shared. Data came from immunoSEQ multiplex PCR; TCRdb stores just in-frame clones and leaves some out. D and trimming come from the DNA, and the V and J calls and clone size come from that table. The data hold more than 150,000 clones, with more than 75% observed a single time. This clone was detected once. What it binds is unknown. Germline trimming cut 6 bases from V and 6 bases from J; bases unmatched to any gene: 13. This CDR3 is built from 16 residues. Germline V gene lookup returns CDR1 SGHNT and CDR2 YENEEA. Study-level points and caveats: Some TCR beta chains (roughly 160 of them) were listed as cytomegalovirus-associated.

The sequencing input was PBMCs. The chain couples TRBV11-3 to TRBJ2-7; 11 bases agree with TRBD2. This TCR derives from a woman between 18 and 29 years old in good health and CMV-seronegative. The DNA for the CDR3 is TGTGCCAGCAGTTTTAATGTAGCGGGGGGGCCCCCCGAGCAGTACTTC. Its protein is CASSFNVAGGPPEQYF. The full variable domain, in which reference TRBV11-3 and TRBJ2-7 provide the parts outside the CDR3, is EAGVVQSPRYKIIEKKQPVAFWCNPISGHNTLYWYLQNLGQGPELLIRYENEEAVDDSQLPKDRFSAERLKGVDSTLKIQPAELGDSAVYLCASSFNVAGGPPEQYFGPGTRLTVT.